This TCR beta chain was identified during a study of CD4 and CD8 cells across lung adenocarcinoma regions. TCRdb passed the PCR reads through MiXCR, listing each CDR3 protein once. Among 10,000 to 15,000 distinct CDR3 sequences listed, roughly 50% were seen once. The V and J ends lost 4 bases and 6 bases respectively, with 20 bases between them. Germline-derived CDR1 and CDR2 are SGHVS and FNYEAQ. The CDR3 totals 16 residues. This clonotype was seen only a few times. The specimen was CD8+ T cells from the margin of a lung tumor. The clonotype was recovered from a male donor with lung adenocarcinoma. The CD4 and CD8 labels of this study may be unreliable. J is TRBJ2-3 and V is TRBV7-6; D perhaps matches TRBD2 (7 bases). CDR3: CASSSGLKGGADTQYF. The CDR3 DNA reads as TGTGCCAGCAGCTCGGGACTTAAGGGGGGGGCGGATACGCAGTATTTT.